The 22 T cell receptor beta chains listed next were all sequenced from one sample in a study of CD8 T cells in Susac syndrome. After extraction with the RNeasy kit, about 0.45 to 1 ug of the RNA was reverse transcribed using random hexamers. TCRdb recomputed calls from the immunoSEQ multiplex PCR reads with MiXCR, one row per CDR3 protein. The sample includes about 100,000 distinct CDR3 sequences, about 96% of them seen just once. The sequenced sample consisted of CD8+ T cells from PBMCs. Source of these receptors: a human donor with Susac syndrome.

This clonotype is a singleton in its sample. This chain joins TRBV6-5 and TRBJ2-7; no clear D gene. Trimming cost V 6 bases and J 9 bases, with 15 bases left between them. This CDR3 has 12 amino acids. From germline, CDR1 is MNHEY and CDR2 SVGAGI. CDR3 coding DNA: TGTGCCAGCAGAACCGTAGGACGGGTGCAGTACTTC. The encoded protein is CASRTVGRVQYF.

The gene calls are TRBV12-3 or TRBV12-4 and TRBJ2-1, with D possibly called TRBD1 or TRBD2 (6 bases each). The V end was cut by 3 bases, the J end by 10 bases, with 13 bases between. This CDR3 comprises 13 residues. CDR3 region: CASSLNGGGEQFF. The CDR3 coding sequence is TGTGCCAGCAGTTTGAACGGGGGCGGGGAGCAGTTCTTC.

The genes are TRBV6-6 and TRBJ1-5; unclear D gene. Between the trimmed V and J ends, which lost 8 bases and 3 bases, there was a span of 17 bases. The CDR3 covers 15 residues. The germline gives CDR1 MNHNY, CDR2 SVGAGI (reference sequence). The CDR3 coding sequence is TGTGCCAGCGCACCGGGCCTCGTCCCCAATCAGCCCCAGCATTTT. The encoded protein is CASAPGLVPNQPQHF.

This sequence joins TRBV6-5 and TRBJ1-4, with a weak D call TRBD1 (6 bases). CDR3 length: 13 residues. V dropped 5 bases and J dropped 8 bases, with 12 bases sitting between them. CDR1 is MNHEY, CDR2 SVGAGI, per germline. CDR3: CASSRTVFEKLFF. CDR3 bases: TGTGCCAGCAGTCGGACAGTCTTCGAAAAACTGTTTTTT.

The CDR3 DNA reads as TGTGCCAGCAGCCCCTTCGCTCTCTCTAACTATGGCTACACCTTC. Amino acid sequence: CASSPFALSNYGYTF. The gene calls are TRBV14 and TRBJ1-2; D unclear. The CDR3 length is 15 residues. V lost 4 bases and J 0 bases, leaving 12 bases between the germline ends. The V gene's germline CDR1 is SGHDN and CDR2 FVKESK. The complete variable domain, with remaining parts taken from reference TRBV14 and TRBJ1-2, reads EAGVTQFPSHSVIEKGQTVTLRCDPISGHDNLYWYRRVMGKEIKFLLHFVKESKQDESGMPNNRFLAERTGGTYSTLKVQPAELEDSGVYFCASSPFALSNYGYTFGSGTRLTVV.

The genes are TRBV9 and TRBJ1-1; TRBD1 agrees at 7 bases. Losses at the gene ends were 3 bases for V and 2 bases for J; bases not matched to a gene: 4. The germline V gene encodes CDR1 SGDLS and CDR2 YYNGEE. This CDR3 has 14 residues. The DNA of the CDR3 is TGTGCCAGCAGCGGGGGACAGTCTAACACTGAAGCTTTCTTT. Protein sequence: CASSGGQSNTEAFF.

The chain recombines TRBV7-9 with TRBJ2-5; D perhaps matches TRBD2 (6 bases). Trimming removed 4 bases from V and 3 bases from J, with 18 bases in between. CDR3 length: 16 amino acids. Germline V gene sequence: CDR1 SEHNR, CDR2 FQNEAQ (reference sequence). This CDR3 is CASSSGGGVSEETQYF. The DNA of the CDR3 is TGTGCCAGCAGCTCCGGCGGCGGGGTATCGGAAGAGACCCAGTACTTC.

V gene TRBV12-5 combines with J gene TRBJ1-1, with unresolved D. CDR1 is LGHNT, CDR2 FRNRAP, per germline. The V and J ends lost 1 base and 10 bases respectively, with 10 bases between them. This CDR3 is built from 12 residues. The CDR3, as DNA: TGTGCTAGTGGTTTGGGGCAAATTCTAGCTTTCTTT. Translated, it gives CASGLGQILAFF.

The CDR3 DNA follows: TGTGCCAGCAGTCCCCGCAGGGTTAAACTGTTTTTT. Translated: CASSPRRVKLFF. The chain has TRBV12-3 or TRBV12-4 and TRBJ1-4, with D perhaps matching TRBD1 (5 bases). V was shortened by 5 bases and J by 11 bases, with 12 bases between the two germline ends. This CDR3 spans 12 amino acids.

CDR3 nucleotide sequence: TGTGCCAGCAGATCACCGGGACAGAAGACCCAGTACTTC. Its protein is CASRSPGQKTQYF. The rearrangement joins TRBV6-5 to TRBJ2-5, with 7 nucleotides matching TRBD1. Germline V gene sequence: CDR1 MNHEY, CDR2 SVGAGI. The junction had 7 bases not matched to a gene; V was cut back by 6 bases and J by 6 bases. This CDR3 comprises 13 residues.

The gene calls are TRBV6-4 and TRBJ2-1, with 7 positions matching TRBD2. Per the germline V gene, CDR1 is MRHNA and CDR2 is SNTAGT. V was clipped by 2 bases and J by 7 bases; unmatched bases: 5. The CDR3 loop spans 14 amino acids. CDR3 nucleotides: TGTGCCAGCAGTGACATGGGAGGGACGAATGAGCAGTTCTTC. Amino acid sequence: CASSDMGGTNEQFF.

V gene TRBV27 combines with J gene TRBJ1-1; D is ambiguous. The germline V and J ends were trimmed by 4 bases and 1 base, with 10 bases remaining between them. Germline CDR1 MNHEY, CDR2 SMNVEV (reference sequence). The CDR3 has 14 residues. CDR3 sequence (DNA): TGTGCCAGCAGTTGGTCGACCACGAACACTGAAGCTTTCTTT. This codes for CASSWSTTNTEAFF.

The chain links TRBV12-3 or TRBV12-4 to TRBJ2-5; a weak D match, TRBD2 (5 bases). Trimming left V 5 bases short and J 7 bases short, with 17 bases between. CDR3 length equals 14 residues. This CDR3 reads CASSPLLASGTQYF. The CDR3 nucleotides read TGTGCCAGCAGTCCCCTGCTAGCCTCAGGGACCCAGTACTTC.

V usage is TRBV4-2 and J usage is TRBJ2-7; TRBD2 agrees at 9 bases. J gave up 3 bases and V 3 bases, and 3 bases lay outside the gene matches. This CDR3 is 14 amino acids long. Germline V lookup: CDR1 LGHNA, CDR2 YNFKEQ. CDR3 nucleotides: TGTGCCAGCAGCCAGATAGCGGGGGACTACGAGCAGTACTTC. This translates into CASSQIAGDYEQYF.

The rearrangement links TRBV9 to TRBJ1-1; D not certain. V lost 0 bases, J lost 5 bases, and 14 bases lay in between. Germline V gene data show CDR1 as SGDLS and CDR2 as YYNGEE. The CDR3 covers 15 residues. The CDR3 reads CASSVGEGAKTEAFF. The CDR3 coding sequence is TGTGCCAGCAGCGTAGGCGAGGGCGCGAAAACTGAAGCTTTCTTT.

The J gene is TRBJ1-6, the V gene TRBV14, with D maybe TRBD1 (5 bases). This CDR3 spans 15 amino acids. V was trimmed by 6 bases and J by 7 bases, leaving 16 bases between them. Per the germline V gene, CDR1 is SGHDN and CDR2 is FVKESK. The CDR3 DNA sequence: TGTGCCAGCAGTCCCCTCGGGGGGATCAATTCACCCCTCCACTTT. The encoded protein is CASSPLGGINSPLHF.

The V gene is TRBV12-3 or TRBV12-4, the J gene TRBJ1-2; D remains unclear. The CDR3 runs to 13 residues. The germline V and J ends were trimmed by 8 bases and 8 bases, with 18 bases remaining between them. The CDR3 nucleotides are TGTGCCAGCGCCCACGGGAGAAGATGGGGCTACACCTTC. Translation: CASAHGRRWGYTF.

The J gene is TRBJ2-1, the V gene TRBV7-2; 11 bases map to TRBD2. CDR3 length equals 20 residues. V gave up 1 base and J gave up 2 bases; unmatched junction bases: 13. The V gene's germline CDR1 is SGHTA and CDR2 FQGNSA. In DNA form, the CDR3 reads TGTGCCAGCAGCTTAGGCTGGGGGACTAGCGGCCCCTCTCCCTACAATGAGCAGTTCTTC. Amino acids: CASSLGWGTSGPSPYNEQFF. Together with reference TRBV7-2 and TRBJ2-1, the CDR3 gives the full variable domain: GAGVSQSPSNKVTEKGKDVELRCDPISGHTALYWYRQSLGQGLEFLIYFQGNSAPDKSGLPSDRFSAERTGGSVSTLTIQRTQQEDSAVYLCASSLGWGTSGPSPYNEQFFGPGTRLTVL.

Only one count was recorded for this clonotype. The chain recombines TRBV5-4 with TRBJ2-1; D gene uncertain. Trimming pared 0 bases from V and 8 bases from J, leaving 15 bases between. Germline loops: CDR1 SGHNT, CDR2 YYREEE (reference sequence). The CDR3 is 15 residues long. The CDR3 DNA is TGTGCCAGCAGCTTGGATTACGGGCAGCACCATGAGCAGTTCTTC. As protein: CASSLDYGQHHEQFF.

The rearrangement uses TRBV29-1 and TRBJ1-4, with unresolved D. There are 14 residues in the CDR3. Germline V gene data show CDR1 as SQVTM and CDR2 as ANQGSEA. With 0 bases removed from V and 5 bases from J, the gap between germline ends came to 10 bases. As DNA, the CDR3 is TGCAGCGTTGAAGATCTGGACGGCAATGAAAAACTGTTTTTT. It specifies CSVEDLDGNEKLFF.

This chain links TRBV29-1 with TRBJ2-3; 9 bases line up with TRBD2. The V and J ends lost 6 bases and 5 bases, in that order; junction bases with no gene match: 15. This CDR3 has 16 amino acids. Germline CDR1 reads SQVTM; CDR2 reads ANQGSEA. The CDR3 spells CSVISGSGEFGDTQYF. CDR3 DNA sequence: TGCAGCGTGATTAGCGGGAGTGGGGAGTTCGGAGATACGCAGTATTTT.

The J gene is TRBJ2-5, the V gene TRBV24-1, with TRBD2 matching over 7 bases. V dropped 4 bases and J dropped 1; count of bases not matched to a gene: 5. CDR1 is KGHDR, CDR2 SFDVKD, per germline. The CDR3 spans 15 residues. The CDR3 DNA reads TGTGCCACCAGTGACCCAGCGGGACTCCAAGAGACCCAGTACTTC. Translation: CATSDPAGLQETQYF.